This T cell receptor beta chain originates from a study of blood T cell repertoires in COVID-19 (TCRdb year 2020). For the wider study: Collaborator samples came from the United States, Italy and Spain and covered acute and convalescent phases of COVID-19. Sample metadata almost always included a de-identified subject ID, COVID-19 status, age in years and sex. The material from the prospective study consisted of cDNA or gDNA derived from T cells, B-cell-depleted T cells, or PBMCs. Subjects who had been exposed to COVID-19, were actively infected with it, or had recovered from it provided the deeply sampled blood TCRbeta repertoires that made up the dataset. Samples came from the ongoing ImmuneRACE study (first 160 participants) plus 1,254 subjects from 6 global collaborators. A freely available public database, intended as a resource for researchers studying the immune response to SARS-CoV-2, is where the repertoires were released. Where available, HLA class I and class II types were taken from metadata supplied by the sample provider and were not determined by assay-based typing. What the work shows at the level of the full study, not this receptor alone: Clinical and demographic metadata were provided uncurated, with the amount varying by source and participant.

On this clone: Its specific antigen is unknown. Qualities for individual bases were not recorded, and no much larger clone is one base off.

Inclusive of the bounding cysteine and phenylalanine, the CDR3 is 14 residues long. CDR3 DNA only is kept here, 42 bases in frame from base 1. CDR1 and CDR2, looked up from the germline V gene (reference sequence), are MNHEY and SMNVEV. The V end gives up 7 bases and the J end 6 bases, leaving 5 bases in the junction not matched to a gene. The immunoSEQ Assay, a bias-controlled multiplex PCR, was used to amplify TCRbeta CDR3 regions from genomic DNA. The paper's data handling went like this. The number of nucleated cells in each sample was estimated by amplification of reference gene primers within the assay. Sequence reads were collapsed and filtered to measure the absolute abundance of every unique TCRbeta CDR3 rearrangement. For each sample, productive Simpson clonality was calculated as the square root of Simpson's diversity index over productive rearrangements. This immuneACCESS table, as held by TCRdb, lists in-frame sequences with V and J called but not all clones. Of the missing ones, under half trace to an unresolved V gene in checked studies; the others have no known cause. From that table come the V and J calls and clone size; the DNA was used to work out D and trimming. For this sample there are under 250,000 clones; over 70% appear just once. Of the sample, 8.5% to 10% is held by the ten largest clones.

The collaborating institutions used their own protocols to collect whole blood in K2EDTA tubes. For TCRbeta analysis, collaborators shipped samples in one of three forms: frozen whole blood, isolated PBMCs, or DNA extracted from either of those sample types. The specimen was peripheral blood. This TCR was recovered from a man aged 40-49 years with active or convalescent COVID-19. The chain is encoded by TRBV27 joined to TRBJ2-2; TRBD2 aligns with 10 central bases. The DNA reads as follows: TGTGCCAGCAAAACTAGCGGGATGGCCGGGGAGCTGTTTTTT. The translation is CASKTSGMAGELFF.